The clone carrying this T cell receptor beta chain was recorded many times. These data are taken from a study of spatial heterogeneity in lung cancer. Trimming removed 5 bases at V and 1 base at J, with 6 bases between. Germline CDR1 DFQATT, CDR2 SNEGSKA (reference sequence). The CDR3 covers 12 residues. A unique molecular identifier was carried by every single TCR cDNA molecule. In TCRdb, the 5' RACE reads were re-called with MiXCR into one record per CDR3 protein. Among under 25,000 distinct CDR3 sequences listed, 7% were seen once. Time point described: sample taken at primary tumor resection. This clonotype was obtained from a male donor with early-stage non-small cell lung cancer. Sample: PBMCs, taken at surgery. The rearrangement joins TRBV20-1 to TRBJ2-1; D gene uncertain. CDR3 sequence reads: CSAPESYNEQFF. The CDR3 region has the DNA TGCAGTGCTCCAGAATCCTACAATGAGCAGTTCTTC.